The 8 T cell receptor beta chains below come from one sample, sequenced in a study of T-cell memory formation after mild COVID-19. Each CDR3 protein is one row after TCRdb ran MiXCR on the 5' RACE reads. The sample lists approximately 210,000 distinct CDR3 sequences, around 25% seen once, with roughly an eighth in the top ten. Material: PBMCs or a T cell subset sorted from them (not recorded which). The source is an adult woman who had mild COVID-19 (a few samples of this study predate the infection). Cell type and time point are not known.

This clonotype was seen a few times. The V call is TRBV3-1, the J call TRBJ2-3; TRBD2 aligns across 16 bases. Germline-derived CDR1 and CDR2 are LGHDT and YNNKEL (reference sequence). V lost 4 bases and J lost 9; bases outside the gene matches: 7. The CDR3 covers 16 residues. CDR3 loop: CASSPGTSGGAGTQYF. The CDR3 nucleotides read TGTGCCAGCAGCCCCGGGACTAGCGGGGGGGCAGGCACGCAGTATTTT.

This chain connects TRBV25-1 to TRBJ1-4, with TRBD1 matching over 8 bases. V lost 3 bases to trimming and J lost 3 bases; unmatched junction nucleotides: 3. Germline V gene lookup returns CDR1 MGHDK and CDR2 SYGVNS. This CDR3 spans 15 amino acids. The CDR3 is CASSDGQGANEKLFF. CDR3 DNA sequence: TGTGCCAGCAGTGACGGACAGGGAGCTAATGAAAAACTGTTTTTT.

The chain couples TRBV12-3 or TRBV12-4 to TRBJ2-5, with D unresolved. Trimming took 4 bases from V and 0 from J, leaving 15 bases between them. The CDR3 covers 16 residues. CDR3 sequence reads: CASSSRPMGNQETQYF. The CDR3 DNA follows: TGTGCCAGCAGTTCACGGCCGATGGGCAACCAAGAGACCCAGTACTTC.

The chain couples TRBV12-3 or TRBV12-4 to TRBJ2-1, with unresolved D. The CDR3 is 14 amino acids. V was shortened by 4 bases and J by 10 bases, with 17 bases between the two germline ends. Here the CDR3 DNA reads TGTGCCAGCAGTTCCCCCCCCTTGGCGCACGAGCAGTTCTTC. Its translation is CASSSPPLAHEQFF.

V usage is TRBV20-1 and J usage is TRBJ2-1, with 11 nucleotides matching TRBD2. V lost 3 bases and J lost 7; bases outside the gene matches: 11. Germline lookup yields CDR1 DFQATT and CDR2 SNEGSKA (reference sequence). The CDR3 sequence is 16 residues long. This CDR3 reads CSARLPLAGVTNEQFF. The CDR3 coding sequence is TGCAGTGCTAGGTTACCACTAGCGGGAGTAACGAATGAGCAGTTCTTC.

This chain connects TRBV30 to TRBJ2-1; 9 bases line up with TRBD1. The V gene's germline CDR1 is GTSNPN and CDR2 SVGIG (reference sequence). Trimming cost V 3 bases and J 5 bases; bases outside gene matches: 8. This CDR3 is 15 amino acids long. CDR3 protein: CAWRAGTGRNNEQFF. In nucleotides, the CDR3 is TGTGCCTGGAGAGCCGGGACAGGGCGGAACAATGAGCAGTTCTTC.

A few counts support this clonotype. The rearrangement links TRBV5-1 to TRBJ2-7; TRBD1 aligns across 12 bases. Germline trimming cut 4 bases from V and 2 bases from J; bases unmatched to any gene: 7. CDR3 length: 16 residues. Germline-derived CDR1 and CDR2 are SGHRS and YFSETQ. CDR3 amino acids: CASSRRRDRGPYEQYF. CDR3 coding DNA: TGCGCCAGCAGCAGACGCCGGGACAGGGGGCCCTACGAGCAGTACTTC.

This sequence joins TRBV5-1 and TRBJ2-1, with TRBD1 identical over 9 bases. Germline CDR1 SGHRS, CDR2 YFSETQ. Unmatched junction bases numbered 10, after V lost 1 base and J lost 11 bases. This CDR3 spans 15 amino acids. The CDR3 DNA reads as TGCGCCAGCAGCTTGACTGCCGGACAGGGGTCTCAGCAGTTCTTC. Translation: CASSLTAGQGSQQFF.